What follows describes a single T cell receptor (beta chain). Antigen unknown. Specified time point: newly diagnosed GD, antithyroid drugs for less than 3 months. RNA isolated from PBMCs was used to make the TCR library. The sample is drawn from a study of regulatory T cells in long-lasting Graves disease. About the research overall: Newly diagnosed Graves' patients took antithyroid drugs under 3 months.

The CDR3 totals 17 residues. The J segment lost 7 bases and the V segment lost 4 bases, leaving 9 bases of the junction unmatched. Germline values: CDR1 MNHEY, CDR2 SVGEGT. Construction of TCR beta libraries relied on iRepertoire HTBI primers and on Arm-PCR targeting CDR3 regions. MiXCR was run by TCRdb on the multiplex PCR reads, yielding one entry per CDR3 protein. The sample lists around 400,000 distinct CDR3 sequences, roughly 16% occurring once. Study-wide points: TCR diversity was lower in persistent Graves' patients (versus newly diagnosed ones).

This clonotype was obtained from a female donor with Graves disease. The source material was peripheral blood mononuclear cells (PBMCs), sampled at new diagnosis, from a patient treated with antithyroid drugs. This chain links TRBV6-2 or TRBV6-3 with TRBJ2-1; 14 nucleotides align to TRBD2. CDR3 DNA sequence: TGTGCCAGCAGTTTTGCCCCCGGGACTAGCGGGAGAAATGAGCAGTTCTTC. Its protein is CASSFAPGTSGRNEQFF.